A single sample is the source of the 32 T cell receptor beta chains below, sequenced in a study of tissue T cells after allogeneic stem cell transplantation. Clones were sequenced by immunoSEQ multiplex PCR, and TCRdb holds only the in-frame ones, with some missing. Of 5,800 or so clones listed, about 48% are singletons. Time point reported: mouse harvest day 14 after allogeneic transplant. The graft held 10^6 splenic CD5+ T cells and 10^7 T-cell-depleted bone marrow cells. The source material was gut tissue. The source is a female BALB/c mouse given C57BL/6 T cells with graft-versus-host disease after an allogeneic hematopoietic cell transplant.

In the case of this clone: Genes and germline come from the mouse. The CDR3 end lies 1 residue beyond the end of the read and is filled in from the germline J gene. V and J are TRBV1 and TRBJ1-6; 7 bases are shared with TRBD1. TRBJ1-6 is an ORF, with its function uncertain. The germline gives CDR1 NSQYPW, CDR2 LRSPGD (reference sequence). The CDR3 spans 17 residues. J gave up 3 bases and V 3 bases, and 8 bases lay outside the gene matches. The part of the CDR3 DNA that was read is TGCACCTGCAGTGCCCGGGACAGAGGGAACTATAATTCGCCCCTCTAC. This sequence encodes CTCSARDRGNYNSPLY. The whole CDR3 sequence is CTCSARDRGNYNSPLYF.

This clone has only a few counts. Gene and germline names: mouse. The read ends 1 residue before the CDR3 terminus; that terminus is restored from the germline J gene. This chain uses TRBV15 with TRBJ2-7; 9 bases are a match to TRBD2. Trimming at V came to 4 bases and at J to 2 bases, leaving 0 bases not matched to a gene. The CDR3 length is 13 residues. Germline-derived CDR1 and CDR2 are SGHND and FRSKSL. CDR3 region: CASSYWGAYEQYF. The CDR3 DNA, read in part, is TGTGCCAGCAGTTACTGGGGGGCCTATGAACAGTAC.

As for this clone: Genes and germline are mouse. The observed sequence ends 1 residue before the CDR3 terminus, with the missing tail filled in from the germline J gene. The rearrangement links TRBV29 to TRBJ2-5; D may be TRBD1 (5 bases). CDR3 length equals 11 residues. Trimming shortened V by 8 bases and J by 11 bases, and 14 bases separated the two germline ends. CDR1 MSHET and CDR2 SYDVDS come from the germline V gene. The part of the CDR3 DNA that was read is TGTGCTAGCCGTCCCCCGACAGACCAGTAC. This codes for CASRPPTDQY. The whole CDR3 protein reads CASRPPTDQYF.

In this sample, this clone is large. Genes here carry mouse names. The read ends 1 residue shy of where the CDR3 ends; the end is completed using the germline J gene. J is TRBJ1-2 and V is TRBV1, with TRBD1 identical over 9 bases. CDR3 length: 15 residues. V was clipped by 3 bases and J by 0 bases; unmatched bases: 2. CDR1 is NSQYPW and CDR2 is LRSPGD in the germline V gene (reference sequence). The CDR3: CTCSARDRANSDYTF. The covered CDR3 bases are TGCACCTGCAGTGCCCGGGACAGGGCAAACTCCGACTACACC.

This clone is medium-sized within its sample. Germline and genes: mouse. The read finishes 1 residue shy of the CDR3 end, and the germline J gene is used to complete it. The chain is built from TRBV13-1 and TRBJ1-4; D is perhaps TRBD1 (6 bases). Germline CDR1 and CDR2: NSHNY and SYGAGN. This CDR3 is 14 amino acids long. Trimming left V 5 bases short and J 3 bases short, with 11 bases between. The CDR3 sequence is CASSSGETNERLFF. CDR3 bases read: TGTGCCAGCAGCTCAGGGGAGACCAACGAAAGATTATTT.

In this sample, this clone turned up a few times. Germline and genes here are mouse. The read finishes 1 residue shy of the CDR3 end, and the germline J gene is used to complete it. This rearrangement joins TRBV26 to TRBJ1-1; 10 positions match TRBD1. This CDR3 comprises 13 residues. J gave up 4 bases and V 4 bases, and 0 bases lay outside the gene matches. The germline CDR1 and CDR2 sequences are KGHPV and FQNQEV (reference sequence). The part of the CDR3 DNA that was read is TGTGCCAGCAGTCGGACAGGGGGCACAGAAGTCTTC. It is translated as CASSRTGGTEVF. The whole CDR3 reads CASSRTGGTEVFF.

This clone is medium-sized within its sample. The germline and genes are mouse ones. The read ends 1 residue early relative to the CDR3; the germline J gene fills the gap. The V call is TRBV13-3, the J call TRBJ2-2, with a tentative D call TRBD1 (6 bases). CDR3 length equals 14 residues. Germline V lookup: CDR1 NNHDY, CDR2 SYVADS. Trimming cost V 4 bases and J 4 bases, with 11 bases left between them. The CDR3 bases that were read are TGTGCCAGCAGTCCCAGGGGAGTCACCGGGCAGCTCTAC. It is translated as CASSPRGVTGQLY. The full CDR3 sequence reads CASSPRGVTGQLYF.

On this clone: Genes and germline are mouse. The read terminates 1 residue before the CDR3 end, so the remaining end is supplied by the germline J gene. V gene TRBV26 combines with J gene TRBJ1-3; TRBD1 might be the D (6 bases). There are 15 residues in the CDR3. The V gene lost 2 bases and the J gene lost 0 bases, with 8 bases spanning the gap. Germline lookup yields CDR1 KGHPV and CDR2 FQNQEV (reference sequence). The CDR3 DNA, read in part, is TGTGCCAGCAGTCTGGGACAGTTTTCTGGAAATACGCTCTAT. As protein: CASSLGQFSGNTLY. The entire CDR3 is CASSLGQFSGNTLYF.

This clone ranks as medium-sized. Gene names refer to mouse genes. The read stops 1 residue short of the end of the CDR3; the missing end is completed from the germline J gene. V and J are TRBV26 and TRBJ2-7, with 11 positions matching TRBD2. The CDR3 consists of 14 residues. The V and J ends lost 6 bases and 4 bases, in that order; junction bases with no gene match: 5. Germline V gene data show CDR1 as KGHPV and CDR2 as FQNQEV (reference sequence). CDR3 loop: CASRPGLGVYEQYF. The sequenced CDR3 bases are TGTGCCAGCAGACCGGGACTGGGGGTTTATGAACAGTAC.

A note on this clone: Genes and germline come from the mouse. The part of the CDR3 DNA that was read is TGTGCCAGCAGGGGACAGCCCTTTTCCAACGAAAGATTATTT. It codes for CASRGQPFSNERLF. The complete CDR3 reads CASRGQPFSNERLFF. The gene calls are TRBV26 and TRBJ1-4; 7 nucleotides line up with TRBD1. The CDR3 goes on 1 residue after the read ends, and that part is filled in from the germline J gene. This CDR3 comprises 15 residues. Trimming at V came to 6 bases and at J to 0 bases, leaving 4 bases not matched to a gene. Germline CDR1 is KGHPV and CDR2 is FQNQEV (reference sequence).

This clone is deemed medium-sized (0.01 to 0.1%). Gene names and germline refer to mouse. The read terminates 1 residue ahead of where the CDR3 ends, so the germline J gene completes it. The chain is built from TRBV12-1 and TRBJ1-4; D is uncertain. The V and J ends lost 4 bases and 3 bases respectively, with 14 bases between them. The length of the CDR3 is 15 residues. Looked up from germline, CDR1 is SGHSN and CDR2 is HYEKVE. CDR3: CASSRFVPPNERLFF. The DNA read from the CDR3 is TGTGCCAGCTCCCGTTTTGTACCTCCCAACGAAAGATTATTT.

As regards this clone: These gene names are mouse names. The read falls 1 residue short of the CDR3 end, and the missing part is taken from the germline J gene. The rearrangement joins TRBV3 to TRBJ2-3; TRBD2 matches 8 bases. Germline CDR1 and CDR2: SNHLY and FYNGKV (reference sequence). The J segment lost 0 bases and the V segment lost 5 bases, leaving 4 bases of the junction unmatched. The CDR3 length is 15 residues. CDR3 sequence reads: CASSRGLGSAETLYF. Partial CDR3 DNA: TGTGCCAGCAGCCGCGGACTGGGTAGTGCAGAAACGCTGTAT.

This clone has only a few counts. Genes and germline come from the mouse. The read stops 1 residue short of the end of the CDR3; the missing end is completed from the germline J gene. The rearrangement uses TRBV26 and TRBJ2-7; no clear D gene. Germline V gene lookup returns CDR1 KGHPV and CDR2 FQNQEV (reference sequence). This CDR3 region has 13 residues. Trimming removed 6 bases from V and 0 bases from J, with 9 bases in between. The chain's CDR3 is CASSLWHSYEQYF. CDR3 DNA, as far as it was read: TGTGCCAGCAGCCTCTGGCACTCCTATGAACAGTAC.

Note on this clone: Germline and genes here are mouse. The part of the CDR3 DNA that was read is TGCACCTGCAGTGGACAGGGAAATTCGCCCCTCTAC. Translating it yields CTCSGQGNSPLY. The whole CDR3 sequence is CTCSGQGNSPLYF. The chain combines TRBV1 with TRBJ1-6, with 7 positions matching TRBD1. The read stops 1 residue short of the end of the CDR3; the missing end is completed from the germline J gene. TRBJ1-6 is marked as an open reading frame, function uncertain. This CDR3 is built from 13 residues. Germline V gives CDR1 NSQYPW, CDR2 LRSPGD (reference sequence). V shed 4 bases, J shed 7 bases, and the junction held 1 base outside the gene matches.

Concerning this clone itself: Mouse gene names and germline throughout. Read coverage stops 1 residue before the CDR3 terminus; the germline J gene supplies the remainder. This chain joins TRBV16 and TRBJ1-4; maybe TRBD1 (6 bases). This CDR3 comprises 15 residues. Germline-derived CDR1 and CDR2 are SGHSA and FRNQAP. Trimming left V 0 bases short and J 2 bases short, with 7 bases between. CDR3 DNA, as far as it was read: TGTGCAAGCAGCTTAGAGGGACAATCCAACGAAAGATTATTT. Translation: CASSLEGQSNERLF. The whole CDR3 protein is CASSLEGQSNERLFF.

Concerning this clone: Any gene name here is a mouse gene name. With the read ending 1 residue before the CDR3 end, the germline J gene is used to fill in that end. V and J are TRBV13-2 and TRBJ2-7, with 13 bases aligning to TRBD2. V trimming: 3 bases; J trimming: 7 bases; junction bases outside the gene matches: 4. Germline V gene data show CDR1 as NNHNN and CDR2 as SYGAGS (reference sequence). The CDR3 spans 14 residues. CDR3 DNA, as far as it was read: TGTGCCAGCGGTGGGACTGGGGGGGCGCCCGAACAGTAC. This gives the protein CASGGTGGAPEQY. The whole CDR3 region reads CASGGTGGAPEQYF.

This clone is large (0.1 to 1%) within its sample. All gene names here are mouse names. The read halts 1 residue ahead of the CDR3 end, with the missing end drawn from the germline J gene. The sample has other DNA sequences that encode this CDR3 too. V is TRBV19 and J is TRBJ2-5, with 11 bases aligning to TRBD2. This CDR3 spans 13 amino acids. Germline loops: CDR1 FNHDT, CDR2 SITEND (reference sequence). V lost 6 bases to trimming and J lost 6 bases; unmatched junction nucleotides: 3. CDR3 in amino acids: CASNWGGLDTQYF. The DNA read from the CDR3 is TGTGCCAGCAACTGGGGGGGCCTTGACACCCAGTAC. The entire variable domain, with the rest obtained from reference TRBV19 and TRBJ2-5, is as follows: GGIITQTPKFLIGQEGQKLTLKCQQNFNHDTMYWYRQDSGKGLRLIYYSITENDLQKGDLSEGYDASREKKSSFSLTVTSAQKNEMAVFLCASNWGGLDTQYFGPGTRLLVL.

In regard to this clone: Mouse gene names and germline throughout. The missing CDR3 end, 1 residue past where the read stops, is filled in from the germline J gene. This chain joins TRBV12-1 and TRBJ2-4; 12 bases match TRBD2. Trimming at V came to 2 bases and at J to 7 bases, leaving 3 bases not matched to a gene. The CDR3 is made up of 14 amino acids. Germline V gene lookup returns CDR1 SGHSN and CDR2 HYEKVE. CDR3 DNA (partial): TGTGCCAGCTCTCGACTGGGGGGGCGCGACACCTTGTAC. This translates into CASSRLGGRDTLY. In full, the CDR3 is CASSRLGGRDTLYF. The whole variable domain, remainder taken from reference TRBV12-1 and TRBJ2-4, is DSGVVQSPRHIIKEKGGRSVLTCIPISGHSNVVWYQQTLGKELKFLIQHYEKVERDKGFLPSRFSVQQFDDYHSEMNMSALELEDSAMYFCASSRLGGRDTLYFGAGTRLSVL.

Remarks on this clone: These gene names are mouse names. The read comes to an end 1 residue before the CDR3 does, leaving the germline J gene to fill in the end. The V call is TRBV31, the J call TRBJ2-1; 8 bases align to TRBD2. J gave up 6 bases and V 4 bases, and 2 bases lay outside the gene matches. This CDR3 spans 12 amino acids. From germline, CDR1 is GKSSPN and CDR2 SITVG. The sequenced CDR3 bases are TGTGCCTGGAATCTGGGGGGTGCTGAGCAGTTC. Translated, it gives CAWNLGGAEQF. The complete CDR3 reads CAWNLGGAEQFF. Supplemented by reference TRBV31 and TRBJ2-1, the full variable domain reads AQTIHQWPVAEIKAVGSPLSLGCTIKGKSSPNLYWYWQATGGTLQQLFYSITVGQVESVVQLNLSASRPKDDQFILSTEKLLLSHSGFYLCAWNLGGAEQFFGPGTRLTVL.

On this clone itself: Mouse gene names and germline throughout. The read ends 1 residue early relative to the CDR3; the germline J gene fills the gap. The chain recombines TRBV3 with TRBJ2-7; a possible D gene is TRBD2 (7 bases). V was pared by 0 bases and J by 2 bases, with 8 bases between. There are 14 residues in the CDR3. Germline-derived CDR1 and CDR2 are SNHLY and FYNGKV (reference sequence). The CDR3 DNA, read in part, is TGTGCCAGCAGCTTAGCTGGGGGGCCCTATGAACAGTAC. As protein: CASSLAGGPYEQY. The whole CDR3 reads CASSLAGGPYEQYF.

Note on this clone: The gene names given are mouse names. The CDR3 end lies 1 residue beyond the end of the read and is filled in from the germline J gene. The chain carries TRBV20 and TRBJ1-2; D remains unclear. CDR3 length: 12 residues. Trimming pared 1 base from V and 2 bases from J, leaving 5 bases between. Germline V lookup: CDR1 GFQATS, CDR2 STVNSAI. CDR3 sequence reads: CGARVQNSDYTF. The covered CDR3 bases are TGTGGTGCTAGGGTCCAGAACTCCGACTACACC.

In regard to this clone: Mouse gene names apply. CDR3 DNA, as far as it was read: TGCTCCAGCAGTCCCGGGACAGGGGCAAACACAGAAGTCTTC. Its translation: CSSSPGTGANTEVF. The entire CDR3 reads CSSSPGTGANTEVFF. The chain is built from TRBV23 and TRBJ1-1; the table's D call of TRBD1 was not tested on the DNA. From the germline J gene comes the end of the CDR3, since the read stops 1 residue before it. The CDR3 loop spans 15 amino acids. Germline V CDR1 and CDR2: KGHTA, FQNQQP.

This clone was seen a few times. Mouse names are used for the genes. The read ends 1 residue shy of where the CDR3 ends; the end is completed using the germline J gene. The J gene is TRBJ2-7, the V gene TRBV12-1; TRBD2 aligns across 7 bases. Germline V gives CDR1 SGHSN, CDR2 HYEKVE. J gave up 0 bases and V 1 base, and 2 bases lay outside the gene matches. This CDR3 is built from 14 residues. CDR3 loop: CASSLGLSSYEQYF. The CDR3 bases that were read are TGTGCCAGCTCTCTGGGACTGTCCTCCTATGAACAGTAC.

In this sample, this clone turned up a few times. The gene symbols are mouse symbols. The CDR3 is cut off 1 residue early in the read; its end comes from the germline J gene. J is TRBJ2-1 and V is TRBV13-2; D is uncertain. This CDR3 region has 11 residues. Trimming pared 5 bases from V and 2 bases from J, leaving 2 bases between. Per germline, CDR1 NNHNN and CDR2 SYGAGS (reference sequence). The sequenced part of the CDR3 DNA is TGTGCCAGCGGCTACTATGCTGAGCAGTTC. Its translation is CASGYYAEQF. The complete CDR3 sequence is CASGYYAEQFF.

On this clone: Mouse gene names apply. The observed sequence ends 1 residue before the CDR3 terminus, with the missing tail filled in from the germline J gene. The rearrangement joins TRBV26 to TRBJ2-4; D may correspond to TRBD1 or TRBD2 (6 bases each). V lost 0 bases, J lost 1 base, and 11 bases lay in between. The CDR3 covers 16 residues. Per the germline V gene, CDR1 is KGHPV and CDR2 is FQNQEV (reference sequence). CDR3 residues: CASSLSGAGGQNTLYF. The sequenced part of the CDR3 DNA is TGTGCCAGCAGTCTGTCGGGGGCCGGGGGTCAAAACACCTTGTAC.

As regards this clone: Here the gene names and germline are mouse. Read sequence stops 1 residue before the CDR3 end, and the germline J gene provides the missing end. This chain connects TRBV26 to TRBJ2-5; possibly TRBD1 for D (5 bases). V was trimmed by 2 bases and J by 3 bases, leaving 9 bases between them. The germline CDR1 and CDR2 sequences are KGHPV and FQNQEV (reference sequence). This CDR3 has 14 amino acids. CDR3 region: CASSLEGRQDTQYF. The CDR3 DNA, read in part, is TGTGCCAGCAGTCTGGAGGGGAGGCAAGACACCCAGTAC.

Worth noting for this clone: Gene names are the mouse ones. Read coverage stops 1 residue before the CDR3 terminus; the germline J gene supplies the remainder. This chain uses TRBV26 with TRBJ1-3; TRBD1 is a possible D gene (5 bases). Germline values: CDR1 KGHPV, CDR2 FQNQEV (reference sequence). V was clipped by 2 bases and J by 2 bases, with 7 bases between them. CDR3 length: 14 amino acids. This CDR3 is CASSLLGAGNTLYF. The part of the CDR3 DNA that was read is TGTGCCAGCAGTCTGCTGGGGGCTGGAAATACGCTCTAT.

As concerns this clone: The gene names here belong to mouse. Read coverage stops 1 residue before the CDR3 terminus; the germline J gene supplies the remainder. This chain joins TRBV3 and TRBJ1-1; 7 bases are a match to TRBD1. The germline V gene has CDR1 SNHLY and CDR2 FYNGKV (reference sequence). CDR3 length: 14 residues. With 4 bases clipped from V and 0 bases from J, the junction kept 2 bases outside the gene matches. CDR3 DNA, as far as it was read: TGTGCCAGCAGCTCGGGACAGTCAAACACAGAAGTCTTC. This sequence encodes CASSSGQSNTEVF. From start to end, the CDR3 is CASSSGQSNTEVFF.

Comment on this clone: Gene labels here are mouse ones. The read comes to an end 1 residue before the CDR3 does, leaving the germline J gene to fill in the end. The rearrangement uses TRBV26 and TRBJ2-5, with D possibly matching TRBD1 (6 bases). The V end lost 4 bases, the J end lost 3 bases, and 11 bases lay between the germline ends. The CDR3 is 14 amino acids. Germline V CDR1 and CDR2: KGHPV, FQNQEV (reference sequence). The part of the CDR3 DNA that was read is TGTGCCAGCAGTCCAACAGGGTGGCAAGACACCCAGTAC. Its protein is CASSPTGWQDTQY. The whole CDR3 sequence reads CASSPTGWQDTQYF. Complete variable domain (other parts from reference TRBV26 and TRBJ2-5): NSKVIQTPRYLVKGQGQKAKMRCIPEKGHPVVFWYQQNKNNEFKFLINFQNQEVLQQIDMTEKRFSAECPSNSPCSLEIQSSEAGDSALYLCASSPTGWQDTQYFGPGTRLLVL.

Regarding this clone: The genes and germline here are from mouse. The read gets to within 1 residue of the CDR3 end, and the germline J gene fills in the rest. This chain joins TRBV24 and TRBJ1-2, with D tentatively TRBD1 (5 bases). There are 15 residues in the CDR3. Trimming took 3 bases from V and 0 from J, leaving 11 bases between them. Germline V gene lookup returns CDR1 KGHTA and CDR2 FRNEEI. The covered CDR3 bases are TGTGCCAGCAGTCTACCAGGGATTGCAAACTCCGACTACACC. It specifies CASSLPGIANSDYT. The complete CDR3 reads CASSLPGIANSDYTF.

In regard to this clone: Germline and genes: mouse. The observed sequence ends 1 residue before the CDR3 terminus, with the missing tail filled in from the germline J gene. The chain carries TRBV20 and TRBJ1-3; 9 nucleotides match TRBD1. The CDR3 covers 16 residues. V dropped 3 bases and J dropped 0; count of bases not matched to a gene: 6. CDR1 and CDR2 (germline): GFQATS, STVNSAI. The covered CDR3 bases are TGTGGTGCTAGCCGGGACAGGGACCTTTCTGGAAATACGCTCTAT. Its translation: CGASRDRDLSGNTLY. The complete CDR3 sequence is CGASRDRDLSGNTLYF. Full variable domain (rest looked up from reference TRBV20 and TRBJ1-3): GALVYQYPRRTICKSGTSMRMECQAVGFQATSVAWYRQSPQKTFELIALSTVNSAIKYEQNFTQEKFPISHPNLSFSSMTVLNAYLEDRGLYLCGASRDRDLSGNTLYFGEGSRLIVV.

On this clone itself: All gene names here are mouse names. Sequencing ends 1 residue short of the CDR3 end; the germline J gene provides the rest. This sequence joins TRBV3 and TRBJ2-4; D is unresolved. The CDR3 is 13 residues long. The V and J ends lost 2 bases and 0 bases respectively, with 3 bases between them. The germline V gene has CDR1 SNHLY and CDR2 FYNGKV (reference sequence). The CDR3 DNA, read in part, is TGTGCCAGCAGCTTAAATAGTCAAAACACCTTGTAC. Its translation is CASSLNSQNTLY. The complete CDR3 sequence is CASSLNSQNTLYF.